This TCR beta chain was identified in a study of T-cell reconstitution after alpha-beta-depleted transplantation in children. The study's findings and limits: T-cell numbers and diversity one year post-transplant derived largely from freshly generated T cells. There were reportedly several hundred expanded graft clones from which alpha-beta T cells came about two months after transplant.

Researchers prepared the TCRbeta library using unique molecular identifiers, the study reports. In TCRdb, the PCR reads were re-called with MiXCR into one record per CDR3 protein. This table has fewer than 750,000 distinct CDR3 sequences, roughly 30% appearing once. A few counts support this clonotype. Its antigen is unidentified. Germline V gives CDR1 SEHNR, CDR2 FQNEAQ (reference sequence). V lost 0 bases and J lost 5; bases outside the gene matches: 7. This CDR3 contains 17 residues. The sample here was PBMCs, taken before TCRalphabeta/CD19-depleted stem cell transplant. The chain couples TRBV7-9 to TRBJ2-1, with TRBD2 matching over 10 bases. This TCR was sampled from a boy less than two years old with Wiskott-Aldrich syndrome, due to receive a stem cell transplant. The CDR3 DNA is TGTGCCAGCAGCTTAGCCCGGGGACTAGCGCCCGACAATGAGCAGTTCTTC. This encodes CASSLARGLAPDNEQFF. Complete variable domain (other parts from reference TRBV7-9 and TRBJ2-1): DTGVSQNPRHKITKRGQNVTFRCDPISEHNRLYWYRQTLGQGPEFLTYFQNEAQLEKSRLLSDRFSAERPKGSFSTLEIQRTEQGDSAMYLCASSLARGLAPDNEQFFGPGTRLTVL.